The next 17 T cell receptor beta chains were all read from a single sample in a study of blood T cell repertoires in COVID-19. The table came from immunoSEQ multiplex PCR; TCRdb's copy has only in-frame clones and leaves some out. The sample has about 120,000 clones, roughly 89% seen once. Sample: peripheral blood. The source is a woman in her fifties or sixties with acute or convalescent COVID-19.

The J gene is TRBJ1-2, the V gene TRBV29-1; the D gene is possibly TRBD1 (6 bases). This CDR3 is 14 amino acids long. V was pared by 2 bases and J by 3 bases, with 13 bases between. Germline lookup yields CDR1 SQVTM and CDR2 ANQGSEA. In DNA form, the CDR3 reads TGCAGCGTTGAAAGTAGGGGGGGAGACTATGGCTACACCTTC. Its translation: CSVESRGGDYGYTF.

The rearrangement links TRBV11-2 to TRBJ1-1, with D unresolved. The CDR3 covers 12 residues. Germline CDR1 and CDR2: SGHAT and FQNNGV. V gave up 4 bases and J gave up 7 bases, with 10 bases separating them. This CDR3 reads CASSSTGLEAFF. CDR3 nucleotides: TGTGCCAGCAGCTCGACTGGTCTTGAAGCTTTCTTT.

This chain links TRBV9 with TRBJ2-1, with 12 bases fitting TRBD2. CDR1 and CDR2 (germline): SGDLS, YYNGEE. Trimming cost V 3 bases and J 9 bases; bases outside gene matches: 4. The CDR3 length is 14 residues. The CDR3 nucleotides are TGTGCCAGCAGCGCTAGCGGGAGGGAGATTGAGCAGTTCTTC. Protein sequence: CASSASGREIEQFF.

J is TRBJ1-6 and V is TRBV5-1; D unresolved. The germline V gene has CDR1 SGHRS and CDR2 YFSETQ. This CDR3 comprises 15 residues. Trimming removed 2 bases at V and 6 bases at J, with 12 bases between. Here the CDR3 reads CASSFEGLSNSPLHF. The DNA of the CDR3 is TGCGCCAGCAGCTTTGAGGGATTAAGTAATTCACCCCTCCACTTT.

The CDR3 reads CASSKKRDTEAFF. In DNA, the CDR3 is TGTGCCAGCAGCAAAAAAAGAGACACTGAAGCTTTCTTT. J is TRBJ1-1 and V is TRBV6-4; D unresolved. The CDR3 is 13 residues long. Trimming left V 6 bases short and J 3 bases short, with 11 bases between. CDR1 MRHNA and CDR2 SNTAGT come from the germline V gene.

V gene TRBV30 combines with J gene TRBJ1-3; D gene ambiguous. V dropped 7 bases and J dropped 0 bases, with 7 bases sitting between them. CDR3 size: 12 residues. CDR1 is GTSNPN and CDR2 is SVGIG in the germline V gene (reference sequence). CDR3 DNA: TGTGCCTCCCGCGACTCTGGAAACACCATATATTTT. Translating gives CASRDSGNTIYF.

The V and J genes are TRBV7-8 and TRBJ1-5; 8 bases are a match to TRBD1. The CDR3 totals 15 residues. Looked up from germline, CDR1 is SGHVS and CDR2 is FQNEAQ. Losses at the gene ends were 5 bases for V and 5 bases for J; bases not matched to a gene: 8. CDR3 in DNA: TGTGCCAGCAGCCCGGGACAGGTTCCAGATCAGCCCCAGCATTTT. Translation gives CASSPGQVPDQPQHF.

This chain uses TRBV11-2 with TRBJ1-4; 7 positions match TRBD1. Germline V gene lookup returns CDR1 SGHAT and CDR2 FQNNGV. V was pared by 5 bases and J by 5 bases, with 8 bases of the junction left unmatched. This CDR3 comprises 15 residues. This chain's CDR3 is CASSGRTGWNEKLFF. The CDR3 nucleotides read TGTGCCAGCAGCGGTAGGACAGGATGGAATGAAAAACTGTTTTTT.

The chain uses TRBV4-2 and TRBJ2-7, with D maybe TRBD2 (7 bases). The V gene's germline CDR1 is LGHNA and CDR2 YNFKEQ. Trimming removed 0 bases from V and 3 bases from J, with 15 bases in between. This CDR3 is 16 amino acids long. This CDR3 reads CASSQDVGGGLYEQYF. The CDR3 region has the DNA TGTGCCAGCAGCCAAGATGTTGGGGGGGGCCTCTACGAGCAGTACTTC.

This rearrangement joins TRBV13 to TRBJ1-5; TRBD1 might be the D (6 bases). CDR3 length: 15 amino acids. Trimming took off 3 bases at V and 4 bases at J, with 13 bases between the two ends. The germline CDR1 and CDR2 sequences are PRHDT and FYEKMQ (reference sequence). The CDR3: CASSFHREGNQPQHF. In nucleotides, the CDR3 is TGTGCCAGCAGCTTCCACAGGGAGGGGAATCAGCCCCAGCATTTT. Full variable domain (missing parts from reference TRBV13 and TRBJ1-5): AAGVIQSPRHLIKEKRETATLKCYPIPRHDTVYWYQQGPGQDPQFLISFYEKMQSDKGSIPDRFSAQQFSDYHSELNMSSLELGDSALYFCASSFHREGNQPQHFGDGTRLSIL.

The genes are TRBV11-3 and TRBJ2-7, with TRBD2 matching 7 bases. Germline CDR1 is SGHNT and CDR2 is YENEEA. The CDR3 covers 15 residues. J was trimmed by 2 bases and V by 5 bases; bases with no gene match: 9. The CDR3: CASSPLYGGAYEQYF. Written as DNA, the CDR3 is TGTGCCAGCAGCCCCCTTTATGGGGGGGCCTACGAGCAGTACTTC. Full variable domain (missing parts from reference TRBV11-3 and TRBJ2-7): EAGVVQSPRYKIIEKKQPVAFWCNPISGHNTLYWYLQNLGQGPELLIRYENEEAVDDSQLPKDRFSAERLKGVDSTLKIQPAELGDSAVYLCASSPLYGGAYEQYFGPGTRLTVT.

V usage is TRBV6-5 and J usage is TRBJ1-1; D is unresolved. With 2 bases removed from V and 3 bases from J, the gap between germline ends came to 13 bases. In germline, CDR1 is MNHEY, CDR2 SVGAGI. The CDR3 is 15 amino acids. The chain's CDR3 is CASSYTAGSDTEAFF. The CDR3 DNA reads TGTGCCAGCAGTTACACGGCAGGTAGTGACACTGAAGCTTTCTTT.

CDR3 in DNA: TGTGCCAGCACCCTCGACTCCTACTCTGGAAACACCATATATTTT. Translation: CASTLDSYSGNTIYF. The J gene is TRBJ1-3, the V gene TRBV2, with D unresolved. Trimming cost V 7 bases and J 0 bases, with 13 bases left between them. Germline V gene lookup returns CDR1 SNHLY and CDR2 FYNNEI. The CDR3 runs to 15 residues.

Points on this clone: At one end, the junction sequence differs from germline, possibly due to a read error. This chain connects TRBV12-3 or TRBV12-4 to TRBJ1-4; TRBD1 agrees at 9 bases. The CDR3 extends over 13 amino acids. The CDR3 DNA reads TGTGCCAGCAGCTTAGAGGGATGGGACAGGGCGGCTTTT. The encoded protein is CASSLEGWDRAAF.

In this sample, this clone turned up once. The V and J genes are TRBV6-1 and TRBJ1-5; weak D call: TRBD1 (6 bases). V lost 0 bases, J lost 7 bases, and 13 bases lay in between. This CDR3 has 15 residues. The germline V gene has CDR1 MNHNS and CDR2 SASEGT. The CDR3 sequence is CASSEASGAGQPQHF. For the CDR3, the DNA is TGTGCCAGCAGTGAAGCGTCAGGGGCTGGGCAGCCCCAGCATTTT.

This chain joins TRBV3-1 (or the pseudogene TRBV3-2) and TRBJ2-2, with a possible D match to TRBD1 (5 bases). Germline values: CDR1 LGHDT, CDR2 YNNKEL (reference sequence). V was clipped by 0 bases and J by 6 bases, with 23 bases between them. The CDR3 has 19 residues. The CDR3 loop is CASSQDRSPGWGAAGELFF. CDR3 bases: TGTGCCAGCAGCCAAGATAGGTCCCCAGGGTGGGGTGCGGCCGGGGAGCTGTTTTTT.

The rearrangement joins TRBV6-5 to TRBJ2-7; D may be TRBD1 (6 bases). The CDR3 loop spans 13 amino acids. V lost 6 bases and J lost 2, with 11 bases in between. Germline V gene sequence: CDR1 MNHEY, CDR2 SVGAGI. The CDR3 nucleotides read TGTGCCAGCAGGAGGACAGAGACCTACGAGCAGTACTTC. Translated: CASRRTETYEQYF.